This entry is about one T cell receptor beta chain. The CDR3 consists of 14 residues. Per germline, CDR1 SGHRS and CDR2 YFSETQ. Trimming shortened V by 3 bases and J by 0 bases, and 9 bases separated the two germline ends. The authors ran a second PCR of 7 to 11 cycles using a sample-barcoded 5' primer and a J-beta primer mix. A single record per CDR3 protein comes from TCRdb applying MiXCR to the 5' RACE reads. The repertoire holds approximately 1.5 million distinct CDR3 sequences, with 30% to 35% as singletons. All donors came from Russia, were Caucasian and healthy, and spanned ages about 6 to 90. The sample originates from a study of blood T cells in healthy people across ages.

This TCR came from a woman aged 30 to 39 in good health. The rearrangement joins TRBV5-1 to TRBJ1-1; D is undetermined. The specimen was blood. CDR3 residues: CASSWNNMNTEAFF. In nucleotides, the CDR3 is TGCGCCAGCAGCTGGAATAATATGAACACTGAAGCTTTCTTT.